This T cell receptor (beta chain) came from a study of graft-versus-host responses after intestinal transplantation (dated by TCRdb to the early 2020s). Turning to the overall study: Recipients received multivisceral, liver-intestinal, or isolated intestinal transplants. Alloreactive clones were identified by sequencing pre-transplant mixed lymphocyte reaction products and comparing these products with unstimulated pre-transplant donor and recipient T cells. Donor T cell macrochimerism was defined as a peak of at least 4% donor T cells among recipient peripheral blood mononuclear cells. A cohort of some 24 intestinal transplant recipients, including one retransplant, was enrolled, and a few patients lacking pretransplant specimens were excluded. Bulk TCR-beta CDR3 sequencing was used to track graft-versus-host and host-versus-graft alloreactive T cell clones in the graft, circulation and bone marrow after intestinal transplantation. All recipients received anti-thymocyte globulin induction followed by maintenance tacrolimus and steroids for around three years. Samples from a few later patients were sequenced in-house on an Illumina MiSeq with MiXCR processing rather than by the commercial service.

The library came from the immunoSEQ multiplex PCR assay. Adaptive Biotechnologies carried out high-throughput TCR-beta CDR3 sequencing of genomic DNA for most patients. As for the authors' bioinformatics: TCR sequencing data were retrieved from Adaptive's ImmunoSEQ software for about 17 patients, whereas a few other patients were processed with MiXCR and VDJtools. CDR3 nucleotide sequences shared by donor and recipient were removed because the origin of these sequences could not be assigned. To be classed as alloreactive, a clone needed at least 2-fold expansion over unstimulated cells and a minimum CFSE-low frequency of 0.002% (template counts) or 0.001% (read counts). Mappable clones were those detected in sequenced pre-transplant spleen, lymph node, or MLR CFSE-low populations of the donor or recipient. Cumulative frequency of alloreactive clones was calculated as a percentage of all sequences weighted by copy number. Here the immuneACCESS table is served through TCRdb, limited to in-frame sequences with V and J called. Missing clones are a known gap in these copies; in checked studies unresolved V genes cover under half, and the rest lacks a known reason. V and J calls and clone size are those listed in that table; D and trimming were worked out from the DNA. Present in this sample are approximately 6,200 clones, roughly 80% of which were seen just once. The ten top clones hold approximately 8.1% of the sample.

Dithiothreitol, EDTA incubations and collagenase D digestion were used to isolate intraepithelial and lamina propria lymphocytes from graft specimens. Serial intestinal graft biopsy specimens collected up to 600 days after transplant underwent bulk TCR-beta sequencing. As to this clone: Its antigen is unknown. No qualities accompany the bases; no much larger clone lies one base away.

Germline trimming: 5 bases from V, 7 bases from J; junction bases outside gene matches: 14. The CDR3 measures 16 amino acids from cysteine to phenylalanine. The retained sequence is limited to the CDR3, 48 bases, with the frame set at the first base. The germline V gene (reference sequence) supplies CDR1 SEHNR and CDR2 FQNEAQ. Study-wide findings and limitations: Peak levels of circulating GvH clones were associated with declines in HvG clones early after transplant. The relatively low number and heterogeneity of intestinal transplant patients limited the conclusions. Patients with donor T cell macrochimerism had high GvH to HvG T cell clonal ratios in their allografts. GvH clones were detected in recipient bone marrow, and some appeared earlier in ileal mucosa or blood, consistent with an intestinal mucosal origin.

The sequence joins TRBV7-9 to TRBJ1-5, with 7 junctional bases fitting TRBD1. This TCR was sampled from a human patient who received an intestinal transplant, so some T cells may come from the graft donor. This sample comprised ileum tissue, obtained roughly 310 days after intestinal transplant. The sequence in DNA is TGTGCCAGCAGCAGAAGACAGGGAGGAGTGGAACAGCCCCAGCATTTT. Its product reads: CASSRRQGGVEQPQHF.